Listed here is a single T cell receptor beta chain. Its target is unknown. The CDR3 loop spans 16 amino acids. Germline CDR1 and CDR2: SGHTA and FQGNSA. The V and J ends lost 5 bases and 5 bases, in that order; junction bases with no gene match: 9. This sample is part of a study of cytomegalovirus exposure and HLA in healthy donors. In the study overall: An earlier analysis identified 117 million unique TCR beta sequences in 150 million to 200 million T cells.

General study points: Equally common other TCR beta chains were less clonally expanded than HLA-associated ones, a later analysis found. Specificity of a few CMV-associated chains for CMV antigens was verified in vitro.

In the PCR, 60 Vbeta and 13 Jbeta primers were used. Profiling relied on immunoSEQ multiplex PCR, and the TCRdb table lists in-frame clones only, not all of them. Of 150,000 to 200,000 clones listed, 75% to 90% are singletons. V usage is TRBV7-2 and J usage is TRBJ2-2; 9 bases align to TRBD2. The sequenced sample was PBMCs. This clonotype was sampled from a man younger than 45 in good health and CMV-seropositive. The CDR3 DNA reads as TGTGCCAGCAGCGCACATAGCGGGAGTAGGACCGGGGAGCTGTTTTTT. Its protein is CASSAHSGSRTGELFF.